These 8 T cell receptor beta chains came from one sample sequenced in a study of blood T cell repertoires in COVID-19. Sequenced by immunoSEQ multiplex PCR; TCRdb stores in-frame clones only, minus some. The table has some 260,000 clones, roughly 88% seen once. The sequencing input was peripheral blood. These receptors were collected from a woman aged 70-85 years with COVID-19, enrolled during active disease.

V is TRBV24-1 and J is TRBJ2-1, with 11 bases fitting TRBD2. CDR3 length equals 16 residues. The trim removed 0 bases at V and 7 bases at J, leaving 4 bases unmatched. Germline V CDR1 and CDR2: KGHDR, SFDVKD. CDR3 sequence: CATSDLNSGRANEQFF. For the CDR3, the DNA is TGTGCCACCAGTGATTTGAATAGCGGGAGGGCGAATGAGCAGTTCTTC.

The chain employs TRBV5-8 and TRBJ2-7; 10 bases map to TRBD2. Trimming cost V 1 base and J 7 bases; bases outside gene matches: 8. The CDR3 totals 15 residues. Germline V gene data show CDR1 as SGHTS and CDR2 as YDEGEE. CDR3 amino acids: CASSLTSGRVGEQYF. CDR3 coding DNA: TGTGCCAGCAGCTTGACCAGCGGGAGGGTGGGTGAGCAGTACTTC.

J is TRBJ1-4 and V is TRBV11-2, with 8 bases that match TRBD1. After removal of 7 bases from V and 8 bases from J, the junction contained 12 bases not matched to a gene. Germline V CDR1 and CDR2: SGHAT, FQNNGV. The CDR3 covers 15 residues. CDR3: CASNAAHRGEEKLFF. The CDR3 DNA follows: TGTGCCAGCAACGCCGCGCACAGGGGGGAGGAAAAACTGTTTTTT. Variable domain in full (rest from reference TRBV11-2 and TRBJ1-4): EAGVAQSPRYKIIEKRQSVAFWCNPISGHATLYWYQQILGQGPKLLIQFQNNGVVDDSQLPKDRFSAERLKGVDSTLKIQPAKLEDSAVYLCASNAAHRGEEKLFFGSGTQLSVL.

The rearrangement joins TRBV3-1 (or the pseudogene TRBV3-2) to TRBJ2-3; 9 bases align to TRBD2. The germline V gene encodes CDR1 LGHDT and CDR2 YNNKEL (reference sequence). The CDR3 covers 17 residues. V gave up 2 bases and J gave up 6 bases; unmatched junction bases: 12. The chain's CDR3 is CASSQTKSSGVQDTQYF. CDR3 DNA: TGTGCCAGCAGCCAAACCAAATCTAGCGGGGTTCAGGATACGCAGTATTTT.

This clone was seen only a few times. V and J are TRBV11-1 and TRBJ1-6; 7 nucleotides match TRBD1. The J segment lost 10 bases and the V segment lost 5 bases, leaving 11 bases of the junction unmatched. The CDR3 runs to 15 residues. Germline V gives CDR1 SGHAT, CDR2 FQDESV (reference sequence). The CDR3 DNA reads TGTGCCAGCAGCCCATCCGGGACAGAACGGTCACCCCTCCACTTT. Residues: CASSPSGTERSPLHF.

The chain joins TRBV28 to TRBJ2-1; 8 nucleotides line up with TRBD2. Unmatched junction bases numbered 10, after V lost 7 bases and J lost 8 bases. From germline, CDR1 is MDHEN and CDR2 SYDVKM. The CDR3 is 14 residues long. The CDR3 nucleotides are TGTGCCAGCACGCGGGAGGTCGACCGGCATGAGCAGTTCTTC. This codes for CASTREVDRHEQFF.

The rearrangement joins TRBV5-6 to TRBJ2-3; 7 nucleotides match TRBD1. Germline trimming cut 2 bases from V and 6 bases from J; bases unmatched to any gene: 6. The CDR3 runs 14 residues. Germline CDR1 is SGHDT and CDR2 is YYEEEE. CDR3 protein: CASSFLTGSDTQYF. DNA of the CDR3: TGTGCCAGCAGCTTCCTGACAGGGAGCGATACGCAGTATTTT. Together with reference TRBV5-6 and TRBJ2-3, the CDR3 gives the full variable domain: DAGVTQSPTHLIKTRGQQVTLRCSPKSGHDTVSWYQQALGQGPQFIFQYYEEEERQRGNFPDRFSGHQFPNYSSELNVNALLLGDSALYLCASSFLTGSDTQYFGPGTRLTVL.

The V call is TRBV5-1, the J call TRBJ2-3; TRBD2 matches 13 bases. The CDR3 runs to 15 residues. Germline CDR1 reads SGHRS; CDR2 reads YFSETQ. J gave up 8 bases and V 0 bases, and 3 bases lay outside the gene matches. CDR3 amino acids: CASSLGTSGRGTQYF. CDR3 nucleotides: TGCGCCAGCAGCTTGGGGACTAGCGGGAGAGGTACGCAGTATTTT.